The subject of this entry is one T cell receptor beta chain. No antigen is known for it. The sample is drawn from a study of beta chain features in type 1 diabetes. cDNA synthesis used the whole RNA isolate, giving expressed TCRB sequences. Only in-frame clones appear in the TCRdb table, and some are missing; sequencing was by immunoSEQ multiplex PCR. This table has 200,000 to 250,000 clones, over 9.5% appearing once. Study-wide points: Insertion counts at VDJ junctions were lower in type 1 diabetes patients, who also showed more deletions there.

The CDR3 consists of 13 residues. V was trimmed by 6 bases and J by 9 bases, leaving 12 bases between them. Germline V CDR1 and CDR2: MNHEY, SVGAGI. V usage is TRBV6-5 and J usage is TRBJ1-6; D perhaps matches TRBD1 (5 bases). The sequence came from a woman under 30 in good health. Sequencing was carried out using naive CD4+ T cells from blood. CDR3 DNA sequence: TGTGCCAGCAGGTCGAGAAGGGGTTCACCCCTCCACTTT. This encodes CASRSRRGSPLHF.